Shown below are 28 T cell receptor beta chains from a single sample sequenced in a study of blood T cell repertoires in COVID-19. TCRdb's copy holds only in-frame clones and misses some; the assay was immunoSEQ multiplex PCR. The table records 84,000 or so clones, roughly 92% of them present only once. Material: peripheral blood. These receptors originate from a woman aged 55-70 years with active COVID-19.

The chain links TRBV5-1 to TRBJ2-5; 7 nucleotides align to TRBD1. Trimming removed 3 bases from V and 2 bases from J; junction bases left unmatched: 4. The CDR3 totals 14 residues. Germline CDR1 and CDR2: SGHRS and YFSETQ. For the CDR3, the DNA is TGCGCCAGCAGCTCAGGGGGACCTCAAGAGACCCAGTACTTC. Translation gives CASSSGGPQETQYF.

This clone was seen more than once but under ten times. The chain uses TRBV7-6 and TRBJ2-7; 9 nucleotides line up with TRBD1. The CDR3 contains 15 residues. The trim removed 5 bases at V and 5 bases at J, leaving 10 bases unmatched. Germline CDR1 and CDR2: SGHVS and FNYEAQ. CDR3 sequence: CASSQMDRGLNEQYF. The DNA of the CDR3 is TGTGCCAGCAGCCAAATGGACAGGGGATTAAACGAGCAGTACTTC.

This chain uses TRBV7-9 with TRBJ1-2; unclear D gene. CDR3 length: 13 residues. Trimming stripped 1 base from V and 7 bases from J, with 10 bases between. Looked up from germline, CDR1 is SEHNR and CDR2 is FQNEAQ (reference sequence). This CDR3 is CASSLGAEGGYTF. The CDR3 DNA follows: TGTGCCAGCAGCTTAGGGGCGGAGGGTGGCTACACCTTC.

V gene TRBV10-1 combines with J gene TRBJ1-1, with unresolved D. The CDR3 is 13 amino acids. The V gene lost 6 bases and the J gene lost 1 base, with 9 bases spanning the gap. Per germline, CDR1 WNHNN and CDR2 SYGVQD (reference sequence). The DNA for the CDR3 is TGCGCCAGCAGCGGGAGTTCGAACACTGAAGCTTTCTTT. Residues: CASSGSSNTEAFF.

The chain couples TRBV24-1 to TRBJ2-2; 9 bases match TRBD2. CDR3 length equals 15 residues. V shed 6 bases, J shed 7 bases, and the junction held 8 bases outside the gene matches. Germline V CDR1 and CDR2: KGHDR, SFDVKD. The CDR3 DNA reads TGTGCCACCAGTTCCGGCGGGAGGGCCTTCGGGGAGCTGTTTTTT. This gives the protein CATSSGGRAFGELFF.

The chain uses TRBV6-2 or TRBV6-3 and TRBJ1-1; possibly TRBD1 for D (5 bases). Germline CDR1 is MNHEY and CDR2 is SVGEGT. The V and J ends lost 2 bases and 3 bases respectively, with 10 bases between them. CDR3 length equals 14 residues. This CDR3 is CASSYAGRDTEAFF. The CDR3 bases are TGTGCCAGCAGTTACGCGGGACGTGACACTGAAGCTTTCTTT.

A word on this clone: This CDR3 is also generated by other DNA sequences in the sample. The rearrangement links TRBV30 to TRBJ1-5, with TRBD1 matching over 8 bases. The V gene end was trimmed by 2 bases and the J gene end by 4 bases; junction bases not matched to a gene: 1. This CDR3 contains 13 residues. The germline V gene has CDR1 GTSNPN and CDR2 SVGIG (reference sequence). Here the CDR3 DNA reads TGTGCCTGGAGTCGACAGGGGAATCAGCCCCAGCATTTT. Amino acid sequence: CAWSRQGNQPQHF. Filled out from reference TRBV30 and TRBJ1-5, the complete variable domain reads SQTIHQWPATLVQPVGSPLSLECTVEGTSNPNLYWYRQAAGRGLQLLFYSVGIGQISSEVPQNLSASRPQDRQFILSSKKLLLSDSGFYLCAWSRQGNQPQHFGDGTRLSIL.

V usage is TRBV2 and J usage is TRBJ1-6; perhaps TRBD1 as D (5 bases). CDR3 length: 15 amino acids. Deletions cut 6 bases from V and 9 bases from J, with 18 bases between. CDR1 is SNHLY and CDR2 is FYNNEI in the germline V gene. CDR3 sequence: CASRLVGRGVSPLHF. In DNA form, the CDR3 reads TGTGCCAGCAGACTAGTCGGACGGGGGGTTTCACCCCTCCACTTT.

The V call is TRBV11-2, the J call TRBJ2-2, with a possible D match to TRBD2 (6 bases). Germline assignment: CDR1 SGHAT and CDR2 FQNNGV. Trimming took 6 bases from V and 2 from J, leaving 13 bases between them. This CDR3 is 15 amino acids long. The CDR3 spells CASRGTGLNTGELFF. CDR3 nucleotide sequence: TGTGCCAGCAGGGGGACGGGACTTAACACCGGGGAGCTGTTTTTT.

This chain joins TRBV3-1 (or the pseudogene TRBV3-2) and TRBJ2-5, with D tentatively TRBD1 (7 bases). The V end lost 4 bases, the J end lost 5 bases, and 17 bases lay between the germline ends. Germline CDR1 and CDR2: LGHDT and YNNKEL (reference sequence). The length of the CDR3 is 15 residues. The CDR3 sequence: CASSPRRGQRETQYF. In DNA form, the CDR3 reads TGTGCCAGCAGCCCCCGGAGGGGGCAACGGGAGACCCAGTACTTC.

Written as DNA, the CDR3 is TGTGCCACCAGCAGAGAGGCTGGGGCTTTCAATCAGCCCCAGCATTTT. It encodes CATSREAGAFNQPQHF. The V gene is TRBV15, the J gene TRBJ1-5; tentative D call: TRBD1 (5 bases). The CDR3 is 16 residues long. Trimming stripped 0 bases from V and 3 bases from J, with 12 bases between. Germline assignment: CDR1 LNHNV and CDR2 YYDKDF (reference sequence).

V gene TRBV6-1 combines with J gene TRBJ1-6, with D tentatively TRBD1 (5 bases). Trimming removed 4 bases from V and 9 bases from J, with 19 bases in between. From germline, CDR1 is MNHNS and CDR2 SASEGT. The CDR3 length is 16 residues. CDR3: CASSGGGNYIGSPLHF. DNA for the CDR3: TGTGCCAGCAGTGGGGGGGGGAATTACATAGGTTCACCCCTCCACTTT.

The genes are TRBV11-2 and TRBJ2-1; 10 nucleotides align to TRBD2. Germline CDR1 is SGHAT and CDR2 is FQNNGV. Unmatched junction bases numbered 4, after V lost 1 base and J lost 4 bases. The CDR3 has 16 residues. CDR3 sequence: CASSLGTSGGYNEQFF. CDR3 DNA sequence: TGTGCCAGCAGCTTAGGGACTAGCGGAGGATACAATGAGCAGTTCTTC. The full variable domain, with the rest looked up from reference TRBV11-2 and TRBJ2-1, is EAGVAQSPRYKIIEKRQSVAFWCNPISGHATLYWYQQILGQGPKLLIQFQNNGVVDDSQLPKDRFSAERLKGVDSTLKIQPAKLEDSAVYLCASSLGTSGGYNEQFFGPGTRLTVL.

This chain uses TRBV29-1 with TRBJ1-1; D is undetermined. The germline V and J ends were trimmed by 1 base and 3 bases, with 9 bases remaining between them. Germline values: CDR1 SQVTM, CDR2 ANQGSEA. CDR3 length: 13 amino acids. The CDR3 protein is CSVEVQLDTEAFF. The CDR3 DNA reads TGCAGCGTTGAAGTCCAGTTGGACACTGAAGCTTTCTTT.

The chain employs TRBV27 and TRBJ2-7; tentative D call: TRBD2 (5 bases). Per germline, CDR1 MNHEY and CDR2 SMNVEV (reference sequence). V was shortened by 0 bases and J by 4 bases, with 7 bases between the two germline ends. This CDR3 has 13 residues. The CDR3 bases are TGTGCCAGCAGTTTATCATCGGGGTACGAGCAGTACTTC. Protein product: CASSLSSGYEQYF.

The chain has TRBV29-1 and TRBJ2-1; a possible D gene is TRBD2 (6 bases). Trimming removed 4 bases from V and 0 bases from J, with 10 bases in between. Germline CDR1 SQVTM, CDR2 ANQGSEA. This CDR3 region has 14 residues. This CDR3 reads CSVAGVGSYNEQFF. CDR3 sequence (DNA): TGCAGCGTTGCGGGGGTCGGCTCCTACAATGAGCAGTTCTTC.

The chain recombines TRBV12-5 with TRBJ1-1, with TRBD1 matching 9 bases. The CDR3 contains 15 residues. V was pared by 6 bases and J by 1 base, with 6 bases of the junction left unmatched. The germline V gene has CDR1 LGHNT and CDR2 FRNRAP. CDR3 region: CASGWWGQGNTEAFF. CDR3 coding DNA: TGTGCTAGTGGGTGGTGGGGACAGGGGAACACTGAAGCTTTCTTT. Supplemented by reference TRBV12-5 and TRBJ1-1, the full variable domain reads DARVTQTPRHKVTEMGQEVTMRCQPILGHNTVFWYRQTMMQGLELLAYFRNRAPLDDSGMPKDRFSAEMPDATLATLKIQPSEPRDSAVYFCASGWWGQGNTEAFFGQGTRLTVV.

V gene TRBV28 combines with J gene TRBJ1-5; 7 positions agree with TRBD1. The CDR3 sequence is 14 residues long. In germline, CDR1 is MDHEN, CDR2 SYDVKM. Trimming took 5 bases from V and 7 from J; bases not matched to a gene: 8. In nucleotides, the CDR3 is TGTGCCAGCAGTCGGAGACAGGGCGGGCAGCCCCAGCATTTT. Its protein product is CASSRRQGGQPQHF.

The rearrangement joins TRBV2 to TRBJ2-7, with D unclear. The CDR3 has 11 residues. Germline lookup yields CDR1 SNHLY and CDR2 FYNNEI. V shed 2 bases and J shed 6 bases, with 5 bases lying between them. In nucleotides, the CDR3 is TGTGCCAGCAGTGAATTTCGCGAGCAGTACTTC. This sequence encodes CASSEFREQYF.

As regards this clone: Other DNA sequences in the sample encode the same CDR3. The J gene is TRBJ2-7, the V gene TRBV4-1; TRBD1 agrees at 8 bases. This CDR3 contains 14 residues. Germline V CDR1 and CDR2: MGHRA, YSYEKL. The V and J ends lost 3 bases and 2 bases, in that order; junction bases with no gene match: 3. The CDR3 DNA is TGCGCCAGCAGCCAGGAACAGGGGGCCTACGAGCAGTACTTC. Protein: CASSQEQGAYEQYF.

The chain carries TRBV3-1 (or the pseudogene TRBV3-2) and TRBJ1-4, with D perhaps matching TRBD1 (6 bases). V was pared by 3 bases and J by 0 bases, with 11 bases between. This CDR3 is 16 amino acids long. The V gene's germline CDR1 is LGHDT and CDR2 YNNKEL (reference sequence). The CDR3 is CASSHLWDTTNEKLFF. The CDR3 DNA sequence: TGTGCCAGCAGCCACCTATGGGACACAACTAATGAAAAACTGTTTTTT.

The V gene is TRBV5-6, the J gene TRBJ2-1; 10 nucleotides line up with TRBD2. Germline CDR1 SGHDT, CDR2 YYEEEE. The CDR3 extends over 18 amino acids. V lost 4 bases to trimming and J lost 4 bases; unmatched junction nucleotides: 14. CDR3 sequence reads: CASSRGFQTSGLYNEQFF. As DNA, the CDR3 is TGTGCCAGCAGCCGGGGGTTCCAGACTAGCGGGCTATACAATGAGCAGTTCTTC.

The chain is built from TRBV11-2 and TRBJ2-1, with 8 nucleotides matching TRBD2. This CDR3 has 14 amino acids. The junction had 4 bases not matched to a gene; V was cut back by 3 bases and J by 6 bases. Germline lookup yields CDR1 SGHAT and CDR2 FQNNGV. CDR3 loop: CASSLAGGFNEQFF. The CDR3 region has the DNA TGTGCCAGCAGCTTGGCGGGAGGATTCAATGAGCAGTTCTTC.

The chain links TRBV28 to TRBJ1-6; a possible D gene is TRBD1 (6 bases). Germline V gene sequence: CDR1 MDHEN, CDR2 SYDVKM. The CDR3 runs 14 residues. Trimming cost V 6 bases and J 8 bases, with 14 bases left between them. The CDR3 reads CASSPGGAHSPLHF. For the CDR3, the DNA is TGTGCCAGCAGCCCCGGGGGGGCACATTCACCCCTCCACTTT.

The chain combines TRBV19 with TRBJ2-2, with TRBD1 matching 8 bases. Germline CDR1 reads LNHDA; CDR2 reads SQIVND (reference sequence). Trimming removed 10 bases from V and 2 bases from J; junction bases left unmatched: 12. CDR3 length: 16 amino acids. The CDR3 is CATRAPGGGNTGELFF. As DNA, the CDR3 is TGTGCCACTAGGGCCCCAGGGGGCGGTAACACCGGGGAGCTGTTTTTT.

The chain combines TRBV7-6 with TRBJ2-7; 12 bases fit TRBD2. Trimming took 5 bases from V and 6 from J; bases not matched to a gene: 11. The CDR3 extends over 16 amino acids. Germline-derived CDR1 and CDR2 are SGHVS and FNYEAQ. The CDR3 is CASSPASGGARAEQYF. The CDR3 DNA is TGTGCCAGCAGCCCAGCTAGCGGGGGGGCCAGAGCCGAGCAGTACTTC.

This clone was found once. This sequence joins TRBV14 and TRBJ2-1; maybe TRBD1 (7 bases). The CDR3 is 15 amino acids. Deletions cut 8 bases from V and 7 bases from J, with 21 bases between. Germline assignment: CDR1 SGHDN and CDR2 FVKESK. Written as DNA, the CDR3 is TGTGCCAGCGGATCAGGGGGGAGCCTTAAGAATGAGCAGTTCTTC. Translation gives CASGSGGSLKNEQFF.

The chain carries TRBV7-2 and TRBJ1-2, with D possibly matching TRBD1 (6 bases). Germline V gene lookup returns CDR1 SGHTA and CDR2 FQGNSA. The V end lost 5 bases, the J end lost 8 bases, and 15 bases lay between the germline ends. The CDR3 has 13 residues. In nucleotides, the CDR3 is TGTGCCAGCAGCGCCCTGTGGGGGCCGGGCTACACCTTC. Protein: CASSALWGPGYTF. Complete variable domain (other parts from reference TRBV7-2 and TRBJ1-2): GAGVSQSPSNKVTEKGKDVELRCDPISGHTALYWYRQSLGQGLEFLIYFQGNSAPDKSGLPSDRFSAERTGGSVSTLTIQRTQQEDSAVYLCASSALWGPGYTFGSGTRLTVV.